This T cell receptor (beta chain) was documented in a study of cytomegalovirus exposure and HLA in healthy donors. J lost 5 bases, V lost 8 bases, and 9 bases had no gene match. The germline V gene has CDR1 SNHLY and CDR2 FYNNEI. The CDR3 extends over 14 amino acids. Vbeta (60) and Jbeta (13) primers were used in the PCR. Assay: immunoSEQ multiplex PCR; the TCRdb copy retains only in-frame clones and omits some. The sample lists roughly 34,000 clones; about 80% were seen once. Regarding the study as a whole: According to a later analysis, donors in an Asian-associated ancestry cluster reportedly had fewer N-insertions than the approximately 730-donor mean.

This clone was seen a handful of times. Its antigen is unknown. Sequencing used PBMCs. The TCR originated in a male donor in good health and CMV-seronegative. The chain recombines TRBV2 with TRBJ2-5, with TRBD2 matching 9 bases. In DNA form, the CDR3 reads TGTGCCAGCGGGGGGGCTAGCGGGGTGGAGACCCAGTACTTC. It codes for CASGGASGVETQYF.